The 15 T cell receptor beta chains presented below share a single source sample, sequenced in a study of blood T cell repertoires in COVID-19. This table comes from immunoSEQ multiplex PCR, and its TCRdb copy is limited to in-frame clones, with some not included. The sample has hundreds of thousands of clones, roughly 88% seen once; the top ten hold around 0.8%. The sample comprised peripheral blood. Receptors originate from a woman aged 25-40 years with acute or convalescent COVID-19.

DNA for the CDR3: TGTGCCAGCACCTGGGCAGGGGCTCGGACCGGGGAGCTGTTTTTT. Its protein is CASTWAGARTGELFF. The J gene is TRBJ2-2, the V gene TRBV7-7; weak D call: TRBD1 (6 bases). CDR1 and CDR2 (germline): SSHAT, FNYEAQ (reference sequence). Trimming took 7 bases from V and 5 from J, leaving 17 bases between them. This CDR3 spans 15 amino acids.

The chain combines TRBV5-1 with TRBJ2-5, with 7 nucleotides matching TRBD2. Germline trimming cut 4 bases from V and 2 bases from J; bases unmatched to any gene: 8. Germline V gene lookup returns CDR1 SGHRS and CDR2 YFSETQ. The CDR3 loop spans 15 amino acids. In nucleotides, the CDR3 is TGCGCCAGCAGCCCCCCGGGACTATCACAAGAGACCCAGTACTTC. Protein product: CASSPPGLSQETQYF.

The CDR3 bases are TGTGCCACCAGCAGTAGAGCTGCCGAACGAGAGACCCAGTACTTC. Translated, it gives CATSSRAAERETQYF. The chain recombines TRBV15 with TRBJ2-5; D not resolved. The CDR3 extends over 15 amino acids. Germline V gives CDR1 LNHNV, CDR2 YYDKDF (reference sequence). V shed 3 bases and J shed 4 bases, with 15 bases lying between them.

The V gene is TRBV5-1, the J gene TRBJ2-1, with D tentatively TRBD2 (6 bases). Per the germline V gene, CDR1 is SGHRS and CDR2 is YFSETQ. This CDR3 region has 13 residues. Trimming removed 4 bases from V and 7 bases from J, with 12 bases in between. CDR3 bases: TGCGCCAGCAGCAGGGACTGGGCTAATGAGCAGTTCTTC. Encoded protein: CASSRDWANEQFF.

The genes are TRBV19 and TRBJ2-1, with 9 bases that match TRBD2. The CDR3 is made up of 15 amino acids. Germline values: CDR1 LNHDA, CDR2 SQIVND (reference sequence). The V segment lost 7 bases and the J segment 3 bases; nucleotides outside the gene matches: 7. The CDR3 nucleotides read TGTGCCAGTACCGTGACTAGCGGTAACTACAATGAGCAGTTCTTC. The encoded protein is CASTVTSGNYNEQFF.

The CDR3 loop reads CSVEGGETYEQYF. In nucleotides, the CDR3 is TGCAGCGTTGAAGGGGGAGAGACCTACGAGCAGTACTTC. This chain joins TRBV29-1 and TRBJ2-7, with D perhaps TRBD2 (5 bases). Germline V gives CDR1 SQVTM, CDR2 ANQGSEA. CDR3 length equals 13 residues. V was clipped by 1 base and J by 2 bases, with 9 bases between them.

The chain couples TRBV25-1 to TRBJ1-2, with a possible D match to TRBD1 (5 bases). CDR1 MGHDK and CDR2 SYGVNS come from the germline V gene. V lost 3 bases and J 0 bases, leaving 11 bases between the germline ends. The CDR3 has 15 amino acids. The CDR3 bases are TGTGCCAGCAGTGATCAGGGCACCACTAACTATGGCTACACCTTC. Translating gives CASSDQGTTNYGYTF.

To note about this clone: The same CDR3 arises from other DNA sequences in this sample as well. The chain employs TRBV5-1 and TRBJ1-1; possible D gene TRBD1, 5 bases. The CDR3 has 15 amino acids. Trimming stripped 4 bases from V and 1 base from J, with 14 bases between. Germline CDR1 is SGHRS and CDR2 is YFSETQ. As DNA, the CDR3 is TGCGCCAGCAGCCCGAGCCCGGGGGGGAACACTGAAGCTTTCTTT. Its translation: CASSPSPGGNTEAFF.

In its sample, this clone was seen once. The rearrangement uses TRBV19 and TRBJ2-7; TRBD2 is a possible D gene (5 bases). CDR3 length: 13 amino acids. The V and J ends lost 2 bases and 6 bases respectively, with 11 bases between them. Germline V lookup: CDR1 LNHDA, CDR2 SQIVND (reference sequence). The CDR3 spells CASSITGSSEQYF. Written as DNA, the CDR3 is TGTGCCAGTAGTATAACGGGGAGTAGCGAGCAGTACTTC.

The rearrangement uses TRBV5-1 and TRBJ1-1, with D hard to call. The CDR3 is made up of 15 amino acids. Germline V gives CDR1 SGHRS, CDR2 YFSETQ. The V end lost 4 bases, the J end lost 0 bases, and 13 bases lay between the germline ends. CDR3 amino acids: CASSPLRHLNTEAFF. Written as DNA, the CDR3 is TGCGCCAGCAGCCCGCTAAGACACTTGAACACTGAAGCTTTCTTT.

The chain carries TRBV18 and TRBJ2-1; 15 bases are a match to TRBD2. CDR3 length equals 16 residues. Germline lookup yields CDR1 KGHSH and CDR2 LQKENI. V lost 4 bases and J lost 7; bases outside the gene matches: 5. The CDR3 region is CASSQPGLAGGNEQFF. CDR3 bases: TGTGCCAGCTCACAACCGGGACTAGCGGGAGGTAATGAGCAGTTCTTC.

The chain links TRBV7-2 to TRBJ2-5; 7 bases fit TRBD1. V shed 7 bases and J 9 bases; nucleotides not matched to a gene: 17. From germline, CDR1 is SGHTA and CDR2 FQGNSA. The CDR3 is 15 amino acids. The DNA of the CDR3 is TGTGCCAGCAACGCGCCGGACAGGAACCAAGGGGCCCAGTACTTC. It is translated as CASNAPDRNQGAQYF.

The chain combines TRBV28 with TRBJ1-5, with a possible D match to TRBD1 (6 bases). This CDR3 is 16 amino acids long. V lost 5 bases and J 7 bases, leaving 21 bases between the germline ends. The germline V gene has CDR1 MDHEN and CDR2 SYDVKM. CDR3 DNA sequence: TGTGCCAGCAGTCAGGTGCTGGCAGGGGCTTTACAGCCCCAGCATTTT. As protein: CASSQVLAGALQPQHF.

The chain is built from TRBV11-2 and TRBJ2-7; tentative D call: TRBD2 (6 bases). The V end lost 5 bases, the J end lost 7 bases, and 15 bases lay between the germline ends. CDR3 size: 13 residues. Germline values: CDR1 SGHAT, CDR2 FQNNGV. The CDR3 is CASSPSGGWEQYF. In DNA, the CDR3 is TGTGCCAGCAGCCCCTCTGGAGGGTGGGAGCAGTACTTC.

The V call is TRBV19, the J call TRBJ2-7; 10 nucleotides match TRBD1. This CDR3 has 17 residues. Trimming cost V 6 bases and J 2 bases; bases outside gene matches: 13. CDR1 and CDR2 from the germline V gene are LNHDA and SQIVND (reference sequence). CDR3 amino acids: CASSQVWGGTGAYEQYF. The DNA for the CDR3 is TGTGCCAGTAGCCAGGTTTGGGGGGGGACAGGGGCCTACGAGCAGTACTTC.